The rows below give T cell receptor beta chains drawn from one sample of a study of T cell responses to AZD1222 COVID-19 vaccine. TCRdb's copy holds only in-frame clones and misses some; the assay was immunoSEQ multiplex PCR. The sample carries some 74,000 clones, around 90% recorded once. Source: peripheral blood, taken 28 days after the second AZD1222 dose. These receptors were collected from an adult who received the AZD1222 COVID-19 vaccine. CDR3s include the opening cysteine and the closing phenylalanine or tryptophan. The D gene is left open where the match is weak. The size entry is marked missing in some rows and otherwise reads once, few, many or a size class.

cdr3_nt: TGTGCCATCAGTGAGTTTAATGAGCAGTTCTTC
cdr3_aa: CAISEFNEQFF
d_call: .
clone_size: few
v_call: TRBV10-3
j_call: TRBJ2-1

cdr3_nt: TGTGCCAGCAGAACAACCGGGACAGGGTCCGACGAGCAGTACTTC
cdr3_aa: CASRTTGTGSDEQYF
d_call: TRBD1
clone_size: .
v_call: TRBV3-1/TRBV3-2
j_call: TRBJ2-7

cdr3_nt: TGCAGTGCTAGTCCTAGCGGGAGGGGGATGTCTACGCAGTATTTT
cdr3_aa: CSASPSGRGMSTQYF
d_call: TRBD2
clone_size: .
v_call: TRBV20-1
j_call: TRBJ2-3

cdr3_nt: TGTGCCAGCTCAGCCACAGGGCGAGAGACCCAGTACTTC
cdr3_aa: CASSATGRETQYF
d_call: .
clone_size: .
v_call: TRBV18
j_call: TRBJ2-5

cdr3_nt: TGTGCCTGGAGGACGACAGGGGGGTCCTACGAGCAGTACTTC
cdr3_aa: CAWRTTGGSYEQYF
d_call: TRBD1
clone_size: .
v_call: TRBV30
j_call: TRBJ2-7

cdr3_nt: TGTGCCAGCAGCCCTCGGACAGCGGGGACCTACAATGAGCAGTTCTTC
cdr3_aa: CASSPRTAGTYNEQFF
d_call: .
clone_size: .
v_call: TRBV7-9
j_call: TRBJ2-1

cdr3_nt: TGTGCCAGCAGCACCGGGACTAGCGGGAGTAAGACCCAGTACTTC
cdr3_aa: CASSTGTSGSKTQYF
d_call: TRBD2
clone_size: .
v_call: TRBV6-5
j_call: TRBJ2-5

cdr3_nt: TGCGCCAGCAGTGAGTCGACTAGCGGGGCAGTGCAGTACTTC
cdr3_aa: CASSESTSGAVQYF
d_call: TRBD2
clone_size: once
v_call: TRBV10-1
j_call: TRBJ2-7

cdr3_nt: TGTGCCAGCTCAACAGGGACTCTGACCTACGAGCAGTACTTC
cdr3_aa: CASSTGTLTYEQYF
d_call: .
clone_size: .
v_call: TRBV18
j_call: TRBJ2-7

cdr3_nt: TGCAGTGTAATGGCTGGAAACACCATATATTTT
cdr3_aa: CSVMAGNTIYF
d_call: .
clone_size: many
v_call: TRBV20-1
j_call: TRBJ1-3

cdr3_nt: TGTGCCAGCAGTTACTCGAACGCGGAGCCTGGCTACACCTTC
cdr3_aa: CASSYSNAEPGYTF
d_call: .
clone_size: .
v_call: TRBV6-6
j_call: TRBJ1-2

cdr3_nt: TGTGCCAGCATTAGGAGACAGAGCTCTAACTATGGCTACACCTTC
cdr3_aa: CASIRRQSSNYGYTF
d_call: .
clone_size: once
v_call: TRBV6-5
j_call: TRBJ1-2

cdr3_nt: TGCGCCAGCAGCGTGGGACAGGGGAACGGCTACACCTTC
cdr3_aa: CASSVGQGNGYTF
d_call: TRBD1
clone_size: .
v_call: TRBV5-1
j_call: TRBJ1-2

cdr3_nt: TGTGCCAGCACCGGGCGCCCTAGCCCCGGGGAGACTGAAGCTTTCTTT
cdr3_aa: CASTGRPSPGETEAFF
d_call: .
clone_size: .
v_call: TRBV25-1
j_call: TRBJ1-1

cdr3_nt: TGTGCCAGCAAAATGTCAAGACTAGCGGTTAACAATGAGCAGTTCTTC
cdr3_aa: CASKMSRLAVNNEQFF
d_call: TRBD2
clone_size: .
v_call: TRBV27
j_call: TRBJ2-1

cdr3_nt: TGTGCCACCGGGGTACTATACTCTGAAGCTTTCTTT
cdr3_aa: CATGVLYSEAFF
d_call: .
clone_size: .
v_call: TRBV15
j_call: TRBJ1-1

cdr3_nt: TGTGCCAGCAGCTTGAAAGCTAGCGGGAGGGCCTACAATGAGCAGTTCTTC
cdr3_aa: CASSLKASGRAYNEQFF
d_call: TRBD2
clone_size: .
v_call: TRBV7-9
j_call: TRBJ2-1

cdr3_nt: TGTGCCTGGAGACCTCCGGGGCCGAACACCGGGGAGCTGTTTTTT
cdr3_aa: CAWRPPGPNTGELFF
d_call: .
clone_size: .
v_call: TRBV30
j_call: TRBJ2-2

cdr3_nt: TGCGCCAGCAGCGTCTTAGCGGGAGGGTCCACAGATACGCAGTATTTT
cdr3_aa: CASSVLAGGSTDTQYF
d_call: TRBD2
clone_size: .
v_call: TRBV5-1
j_call: TRBJ2-3

cdr3_nt: TGTGCCAGCAGTTTTTCACAGGGGGCAAGATTAGAGACCCAGTACTTC
cdr3_aa: CASSFSQGARLETQYF
d_call: TRBD1
clone_size: .
v_call: TRBV27
j_call: TRBJ2-5

cdr3_nt: TGCGCCAGCAGCGTCGGGGGACTAGCGGGAAGGGGCGACAATGAGCAGTTCTTC
cdr3_aa: CASSVGGLAGRGDNEQFF
d_call: TRBD2
clone_size: .
v_call: TRBV5-1
j_call: TRBJ2-1